The TCR beta chain described here comes from a study of T cells in Graves' hyperthyroidism and ophthalmopathy. Study-level results: Ophthalmopathy was predicted by the model a median of approximately 6.6 months ahead of onset.

On this clonotype itself: The antigen is unknown.

The hyperthyroidism was newly diagnosed and had lasted under 2 months; the patients were aged 18 to 65. Not enrolled were patients with uncontrolled infection, other autoimmune disease, pregnancy or lactation. TCR beta CDR3 sequences were amplified from RNA transcripts. During a first-round RT-PCR of the TCR CDR3, the HTBI primer set was used. In TCRdb, the multiplex PCR reads were re-called with MiXCR into one record per CDR3 protein. Among about 700,000 distinct CDR3 sequences listed, about 15% were seen once. V shed 3 bases and J shed 4 bases, with 21 bases lying between them. The CDR3 consists of 17 residues. Germline V gives CDR1 KGHSH, CDR2 LQKENI.

Sequenced: blood. The V call is TRBV18, the J call TRBJ1-2; D gene unclear. The clonotype originates from a woman between 18 and 30 years old with Graves' hyperthyroidism. CDR3 DNA sequence: TGTGCCAGCTCACCTATACCCCAACCGGTGGGGATCTATGGCTACACCTTC. It is translated as CASSPIPQPVGIYGYTF.